This TCR beta chain was sequenced in a study of blood T cell repertoires in COVID-19. Study context: Samples representing acute and convalescent COVID-19 were sourced from the United States, Italy and Spain.

Original analysis: Reference gene primer amplification gave nucleated cell count estimates. Sequencing used immunoSEQ multiplex PCR; TCRdb keeps in-frame clones, though not all of them. V and J calls plus clone size are reproduced from that table; the DNA served to infer D and trimming. The sample consists of about 360,000 clones, about 86% of them appearing once. V gave up 8 bases and J gave up 3 bases; unmatched junction bases: 3. The germline gives CDR1 WSHSY, CDR2 SAAADI. The length of the CDR3 is 12 residues. The chain is built from TRBV10-2 and TRBJ2-7; 8 bases match TRBD2. This receptor was obtained from a man younger than 45 with active or convalescent COVID-19. Sequenced: peripheral blood. The CDR3: CASAREGYEQYF. CDR3 bases: TGCGCCAGCGCTCGGGAGGGCTACGAGCAGTACTTC.